This T cell receptor (beta chain) emerged from a study of Graves' ophthalmopathy and Graves' hyperthyroidism. This clonotype turned up a few times. Amplification targeted the TCR beta CDR3 regions, with RNA transcripts as the source material. HTBI primers were used in a first-round RT-PCR, which preceded a second-round multiplex PCR. TCRdb called the multiplex PCR reads again in MiXCR, with one record for every CDR3 protein. The data hold hundreds of thousands of distinct CDR3 sequences, with 20% to 25% observed a single time. The CDR3 loop spans 13 amino acids. From germline, CDR1 is GTSNPN and CDR2 SVGIG (reference sequence). Germline trimming cut 3 bases from V and 4 bases from J; bases unmatched to any gene: 2.

This clonotype originated in a woman aged 18 to 35 with stable Graves' hyperthyroidism. Sequencing was carried out using peripheral blood. V and J are TRBV30 and TRBJ2-5; 10 bases match TRBD1. In nucleotides, the CDR3 is TGTGCCTGGAGGGGACAGGGGCGAGAGACCCAGTACTTC. Translation: CAWRGQGRETQYF.